This is a list of T cell receptor beta chains from one sample in a study of T cell responses to AZD1222 COVID-19 vaccine. Sequencing was performed with immunoSEQ multiplex PCR; in TCRdb, only in-frame clones are kept and a portion is missing. Among about 160,000 clones listed, about 88% were seen once. The sample in question was peripheral blood, obtained on day 0 of AZD1222 vaccination. Source of these receptors: an adult in good health. The CDR3 runs from the conserved cysteine through the conserved F or W. D genes are given only for firm matches. The size field is filled for only some rows; it gives once, few, many or a size class.

TGTGCCTGGAGTGATATCTGGGCAAGTAACTATGGCTACACCTTC CAWSDIWASNYGYTF NA TRBJ1-2 NA TRBV30
TGTGCCAGCAGTTTCCGCACGGGGGGGCGCACTGAAGCTTTCTTT CASSFRTGGRTEAFF NA TRBJ1-1 NA TRBV28
TGTGCCAGCAGTCAGGCTCCGGGGTACGAGCAGTACTTC CASSQAPGYEQYF NA TRBJ2-7 NA TRBV12-3/TRBV12-4
TGTGCCAACCAGATCCCAACTGGGCAGTACTTC CANQIPTGQYF NA TRBJ2-7 few TRBV9
TGTGCCAGCAGTCTCCGGACAGGGATATTGTACTTC CASSLRTGILYF TRBD1 TRBJ2-5 NA TRBV27
TGTGCCAGCAGCCAACGTGGGGCGGACACAGATACGCAGTATTTT CASSQRGADTDTQYF NA TRBJ2-3 few TRBV7-6
TGTGCCAGCAGCTTAAGAGACCGCCCTGCAGCTTTCTTT CASSLRDRPAAFF NA TRBJ1-1 few TRBV7-2
TGTGCCAGCAGCCAAGTCCTGGACACGTATAATTCACCCCTCCACTTT CASSQVLDTYNSPLHF NA TRBJ1-6 once TRBV4-2
TGTGCCAGCAGCTCGCCGGGACTTCAGAATGAGCAGTTCTTC CASSSPGLQNEQFF NA TRBJ2-1 NA TRBV11-2
TGCGCCAGCAGCCAGGAATACGACAGGAACTATGGCTACACCTTC CASSQEYDRNYGYTF NA TRBJ1-2 NA TRBV4-1
TGTGCCAGAAGCTCCTATGCTTTCTTT CARSSYAFF NA TRBJ1-1 NA TRBV5-3
TGCGCCAGCAGCTTGATCGGTACCACAGAAGTGAATGGCTACACCTTC CASSLIGTTEVNGYTF NA TRBJ1-2 NA TRBV5-1
TGTGCCAGCAGCCAAGTAAGACTAGCGGAGACCCAGTACTTC CASSQVRLAETQYF TRBD2 TRBJ2-5 NA TRBV3-1/TRBV3-2
TGTGCCAGCAGCGTGACGGTCTCCTATGGCTACACCTTC CASSVTVSYGYTF NA TRBJ1-2 once TRBV9
TGTGCCAGCAGCGGACCAGGGGGCGACCTCTATGGCTACACCTTC CASSGPGGDLYGYTF TRBD1 TRBJ1-2 NA TRBV9
TGTGCCAGCAGATCGTTAGGGGGCTACACCTTC CASRSLGGYTF NA TRBJ1-2 NA TRBV6-5
TGTGCCAGCAGTTTGGGAGGGGACTATGGCTACACCTTC CASSLGGDYGYTF NA TRBJ1-2 NA TRBV28
TGTGCCAGCAGCGATGGGAATACTAACTATGGCTACACCTTC CASSDGNTNYGYTF NA TRBJ1-2 once TRBV9
TGTGCCAGCAGTCCGATCAAGGGGATAGCGGGAACCAGAGATACGCAGTATTTT CASSPIKGIAGTRDTQYF TRBD2 TRBJ2-3 NA TRBV6-6
TGTGCCAGCAGCTTGGCAGGGTCCTACAATGAGCAGTTCTTC CASSLAGSYNEQFF NA TRBJ2-1 NA TRBV5-5
TGTGCCACCAGTGGGGTGGGTGAAAAACTGTTTTTT CATSGVGEKLFF NA TRBJ1-4 NA TRBV24-1
TGTGCCAGCAGGGGACGGCCTGAAGCTTTCTTT CASRGRPEAFF NA TRBJ1-1 NA TRBV28
TGTGCCACCAGCAGAGGGCTAGCGGGAGGGCCTGGCACAGATACGCAGTATTTT CATSRGLAGGPGTDTQYF TRBD2 TRBJ2-3 NA TRBV15
TGCGCCAGCAGCTCAAGCGGGACAGTCTCTGGAAACACCATATATTTT CASSSSGTVSGNTIYF TRBD1 TRBJ1-3 NA TRBV5-1
TGTGCCAGCGGGCTAGCGGTTGAGACCCAGTACTTC CASGLAVETQYF TRBD2 TRBJ2-5 NA TRBV2
TGTGCCAGCCACGACAGGGATGGCTACACCTTC CASHDRDGYTF TRBD1 TRBJ1-2 NA TRBV9
TGTGCCAGCAGCCAAGTAACGGCGGCTAGTGGCTACACCTTC CASSQVTAASGYTF NA TRBJ1-2 NA TRBV3-1/TRBV3-2
TGTGCCAGCAGTCCACCTCGTGGGACTAGCATGGGAGCTACAGATACGCAGTATTTT CASSPPRGTSMGATDTQYF TRBD2 TRBJ2-3 NA TRBV6-2/TRBV6-3
TGTGCCAGCAGCCCAGGGACAGTTTATGGCTACACCTTC CASSPGTVYGYTF TRBD1 TRBJ1-2 NA TRBV7-2
TGTGCCAGCAGCCACTCACCGGGACTAGGGACAGATACGCAGTATTTT CASSHSPGLGTDTQYF TRBD2 TRBJ2-3 few TRBV14
TGCAGTGCCGCATCGGAAAAACTGTTTTTT CSAASEKLFF NA TRBJ1-4 NA TRBV20-1
TGTGCCAGCAGCTTATCAGCGGAAGCGGGAGGGCCTATCGATACGCAGTATTTT CASSLSAEAGGPIDTQYF TRBD2 TRBJ2-3 few TRBV7-3
TGTGCCAGCAGATACGGACAGGGTGCGGGAGGCTACACCTTC CASRYGQGAGGYTF TRBD1 TRBJ1-2 NA TRBV6-5
TGTGCCAGCAGTCAAACAGGGGGGAACACCGGGGAGCTGTTTTTT CASSQTGGNTGELFF TRBD1 TRBJ2-2 NA TRBV5-8
TGTGCCAGCGGGGGAGGACTTACCTACGAGCAGTACTTC CASGGGLTYEQYF NA TRBJ2-7 NA TRBV2
TGTGCCAGCAGCTCTCGGGGAGGGGGGAGGACTGAAGCTTTCTTT CASSSRGGGRTEAFF NA TRBJ1-1 NA TRBV7-2
TGTGCCAGCAGCCGCGGACCAGGGGAGCAGTACTTC CASSRGPGEQYF NA TRBJ2-7 NA TRBV6-5
TGTGCCAGCAGCGGGAGTTACAATCAGCCCCAGCATTTT CASSGSYNQPQHF NA TRBJ1-5 NA TRBV7-6